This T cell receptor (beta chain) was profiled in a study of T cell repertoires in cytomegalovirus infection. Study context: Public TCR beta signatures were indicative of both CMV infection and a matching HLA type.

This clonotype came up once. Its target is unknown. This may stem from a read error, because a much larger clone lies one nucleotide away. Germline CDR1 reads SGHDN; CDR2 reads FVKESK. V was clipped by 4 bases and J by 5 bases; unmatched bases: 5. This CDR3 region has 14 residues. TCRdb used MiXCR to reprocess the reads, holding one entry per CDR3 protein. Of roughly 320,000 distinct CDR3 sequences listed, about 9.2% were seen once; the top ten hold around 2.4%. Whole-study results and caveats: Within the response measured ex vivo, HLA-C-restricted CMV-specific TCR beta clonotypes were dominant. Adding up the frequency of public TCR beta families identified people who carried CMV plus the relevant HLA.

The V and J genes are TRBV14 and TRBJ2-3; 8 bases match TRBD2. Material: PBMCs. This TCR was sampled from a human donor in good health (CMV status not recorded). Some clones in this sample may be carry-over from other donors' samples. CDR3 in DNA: TGTGCCAGCAGCCCTGTAGCGGGGAGAGATACGCAGTATTTT. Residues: CASSPVAGRDTQYF.